The sequence of this T cell receptor beta chain was determined in a study of cytomegalovirus exposure and HLA in healthy donors. General study points: The authors assumed roughly uniform sequencing depth across donors for presence/absence analyses. HLA allele associations emerged for some 16,000 TCR beta sequences in a later analysis, at 0.05 false discovery rate.

PCR involved 60 Vbeta and 13 Jbeta primers. Some clones are missing from TCRdb's copy, which holds only in-frame ones; the method was immunoSEQ multiplex PCR. The sample consists of under 95,000 clones, 77% of them appearing once. The CDR3 runs 13 residues. CDR1 is SGHNT and CDR2 is YYREEE in the germline V gene (reference sequence). V lost 4 bases to trimming and J lost 1 base, with 8 bases between them. This clone was counted a few times. What it recognizes is unknown. This receptor was identified in a boy between 5 and 17 years old in good health and CMV-seronegative. Sample: PBMCs. V and J are TRBV5-4 and TRBJ1-1; D remains ambiguous. In nucleotides, the CDR3 is TGTGCCAGCAGCCGTACACCGAACACTGAAGCTTTCTTT. Translating it yields CASSRTPNTEAFF.